Presented here are 22 T cell receptor beta chains from one specimen sequenced in a study of blood T cells in healthy people across ages. A second PCR, run for about 7 to 11 cycles, used a sample-barcoded 5' primer plus a J-beta primer mix. TCRdb re-analysed the 5' RACE reads in MiXCR, keeping a single row per CDR3 protein. Of some 710,000 distinct CDR3 sequences listed, about 47% are singletons. Source material: blood. These receptors all stem from an elderly man in good health.

This clonotype was seen only once. The V gene is TRBV20-1, the J gene TRBJ2-1; TRBD2 matches at 13 bases. This CDR3 has 18 amino acids. Looked up from germline, CDR1 is DFQATT and CDR2 is SNEGSKA (reference sequence). V dropped 2 bases and J dropped 8; count of bases not matched to a gene: 15. This chain's CDR3 is CSARSNHFRTSGSDEQFF. The CDR3 DNA sequence: TGCAGTGCTAGAAGTAACCACTTCCGGACTAGCGGGAGCGATGAGCAGTTCTTC.

This clonotype was observed a handful of times. The chain uses TRBV20-1 and TRBJ1-5; D gene uncertain. Between the trimmed V and J ends, which lost 0 bases and 0 bases, there was a span of 9 bases. Germline CDR1 and CDR2: DFQATT and SNEGSKA (reference sequence). The CDR3 has 15 residues. CDR3 loop: CSARDPRDSNQPQHF. Here the CDR3 DNA reads TGCAGTGCTAGAGATCCCCGAGATAGCAATCAGCCCCAGCATTTT.

This clonotype was seen many times. The gene calls are TRBV20-1 and TRBJ2-7; 7 bases match TRBD2. The CDR3 length is 12 residues. Per germline, CDR1 DFQATT and CDR2 SNEGSKA (reference sequence). V was pared by 0 bases and J by 8 bases, with 4 bases of the junction left unmatched. The CDR3 sequence: CSARDWGGKQYF. CDR3 nucleotides: TGCAGTGCTAGAGATTGGGGGGGTAAGCAGTACTTC.

The chain joins TRBV6-2 or TRBV6-3 to TRBJ2-1; the D gene is possibly TRBD1 (5 bases). Trimming cost V 4 bases and J 9 bases, with 7 bases left between them. The length of the CDR3 is 11 residues. Per the germline V gene, CDR1 is MNHEY and CDR2 is SVGEGT. The CDR3 coding sequence is TGTGCCAGCAGTTTCCAGGGTGAGCAGTTCTTC. Translated, it gives CASSFQGEQFF.

This clonotype was picked up a small number of times. This chain links TRBV20-1 with TRBJ2-5; maybe TRBD2 (6 bases). CDR1 is DFQATT, CDR2 SNEGSKA, per germline (reference sequence). With 3 bases removed from V and 5 bases from J, the gap between germline ends came to 16 bases. The CDR3 extends over 14 amino acids. The CDR3 loop is CSARPVKSGETQYF. CDR3 bases: TGCAGTGCTAGGCCCGTAAAAAGCGGGGAGACCCAGTACTTC.

The V call is TRBV28, the J call TRBJ2-2; 7 nucleotides align to TRBD1. CDR1 is MDHEN and CDR2 is SYDVKM in the germline V gene. This CDR3 is 14 amino acids long. Trimming took 6 bases from V and 4 from J; bases not matched to a gene: 5. The CDR3 reads CASRRTGTTGELFF. DNA of the CDR3: TGTGCCAGCAGGAGGACAGGCACCACCGGGGAGCTGTTTTTT.

The count of this clonotype is one. The chain joins TRBV30 to TRBJ1-4; the D is unclear. The germline V gene has CDR1 GTSNPN and CDR2 SVGIG (reference sequence). The CDR3 contains 14 residues. Trimming shortened V by 0 bases and J by 7 bases, and 12 bases separated the two germline ends. CDR3 bases: TGTGCCTGGAGTGTACGGCCAGGAGGTGAAAAACTGTTTTTT. The encoded protein is CAWSVRPGGEKLFF.

This clonotype was observed many times. V is TRBV6-2 or TRBV6-3 and J is TRBJ2-7; D might be TRBD1 (6 bases). This CDR3 region has 13 residues. Trimming took off 8 bases at V and 2 bases at J, with 13 bases between the two ends. Germline V lookup: CDR1 MNHEY, CDR2 SVGEGT. For the CDR3, the DNA is TGTGCCAGCCGCCCCCCAGGGGCCTACGAGCAGTACTTC. Translation: CASRPPGAYEQYF.

This clonotype showed up many times. This chain links TRBV7-8 with TRBJ2-5, with a possible D match to TRBD1 (7 bases). The ends were cut back, 5 bases at V and 4 bases at J, with 14 bases in the middle. Germline CDR1 SGHVS, CDR2 FQNEAQ. The length of the CDR3 is 14 residues. The DNA for the CDR3 is TGTGCCAGCAGCCAGACAGGGAGGCCAGAGACCCAGTACTTC. Protein: CASSQTGRPETQYF.

Only a few counts were recorded for this clonotype. This chain uses TRBV27 with TRBJ2-1; 7 bases are a match to TRBD2. The CDR3 sequence is 15 residues long. V gave up 0 bases and J gave up 5 bases; unmatched junction bases: 4. Germline V CDR1 and CDR2: MNHEY, SMNVEV (reference sequence). The CDR3 is CASSLSMGLHNEQFF. In DNA form, the CDR3 reads TGTGCCAGCAGTTTATCGATGGGACTACACAATGAGCAGTTCTTC.

This clonotype was seen repeatedly, ten times or more. J is TRBJ2-1 and V is TRBV5-1, with D maybe TRBD2 (5 bases). The length of the CDR3 is 15 residues. Trimming removed 4 bases from V and 5 bases from J, with 16 bases in between. Per the germline V gene, CDR1 is SGHRS and CDR2 is YFSETQ. This chain's CDR3 is CASSGGLTNHNEQFF. In nucleotides, the CDR3 is TGCGCCAGCAGCGGTGGGTTGACTAACCACAATGAGCAGTTCTTC.

This sequence joins TRBV5-1 and TRBJ2-3; 7 bases line up with TRBD2. The CDR3 contains 17 residues. Germline V CDR1 and CDR2: SGHRS, YFSETQ. The trim removed 4 bases at V and 0 bases at J, leaving 11 bases unmatched. In nucleotides, the CDR3 is TGCGCCAGCAGCGGGCCCCAGCGGGGTGGAAGCACAGATACGCAGTATTTT. This gives the protein CASSGPQRGGSTDTQYF.

This chain uses TRBV10-3 with TRBJ2-3; D perhaps matches TRBD2 (6 bases). Germline V gives CDR1 ENHRY, CDR2 SYGVKD. This CDR3 contains 15 residues. V was shortened by 6 bases and J by 3 bases, with 16 bases between the two germline ends. DNA of the CDR3: TGTGCCATCAGGAAAGCGGGCTTCGATACAGATACGCAGTATTTT. As protein: CAIRKAGFDTDTQYF.

This clonotype was detected ten times or more. J is TRBJ2-1 and V is TRBV11-2; no clear D. CDR1 SGHAT and CDR2 FQNNGV come from the germline V gene. This CDR3 is 16 amino acids long. Trimming cost V 3 bases and J 0 bases, with 12 bases left between them. This CDR3 reads CASSLLARSSYNEQFF. Written as DNA, the CDR3 is TGTGCCAGCAGCTTGCTCGCGCGGAGCTCCTACAATGAGCAGTTCTTC.

This clonotype was seen only a few times. V is TRBV5-1 and J is TRBJ2-1, with 8 bases lining up with TRBD1. CDR1 and CDR2 from the germline V gene are SGHRS and YFSETQ. This CDR3 has 16 amino acids. Trimming at V came to 2 bases and at J to 7 bases, leaving 11 bases not matched to a gene. The CDR3 DNA reads TGCGCCAGCAGCTTCGGAGACAGGGGAGTGTGGAATGAGCAGTTCTTC. It codes for CASSFGDRGVWNEQFF. Full variable domain (missing parts from reference TRBV5-1 and TRBJ2-1): KAGVTQTPRYLIKTRGQQVTLSCSPISGHRSVSWYQQTPGQGLQFLFEYFSETQRNKGNFPGRFSGRQFSNSRSEMNVSTLELGDSALYLCASSFGDRGVWNEQFFGPGTRLTVL.

V usage is TRBV7-2 and J usage is TRBJ2-1; D is unresolved. The CDR3 contains 15 residues. The V end lost 4 bases, the J end lost 0 bases, and 10 bases lay between the germline ends. CDR1 is SGHTA and CDR2 is FQGNSA in the germline V gene. CDR3 DNA: TGTGCCAGCAGCTGGAGCATAAGCTCCTACAATGAGCAGTTCTTC. Translation gives CASSWSISSYNEQFF.

This clonotype was recorded a few times. The CDR3 is CASSYWTDYEQYF. As DNA, the CDR3 is TGTGCCAGCAGTTACTGGACAGACTACGAGCAGTACTTC. The chain is built from TRBV6-2 or TRBV6-3 and TRBJ2-7; possible D gene TRBD1, 6 bases. The CDR3 is made up of 13 amino acids. The germline gives CDR1 MNHEY, CDR2 SVGEGT. V dropped 1 base and J dropped 3 bases, with 7 bases sitting between them.

As concerns this clonotype: A read error is likely, as this CDR3 ends without the conserved phenylalanine or tryptophan. The chain combines TRBV12-3 or TRBV12-4 with TRBJ2-3; D perhaps matches TRBD2 (5 bases). Between the trimmed V and J ends, which lost 3 bases and 4 bases, there was a span of 11 bases. This CDR3 region has 14 residues. CDR3 sequence: CASSLTVGADTQYS. CDR3 coding DNA: TGTGCCAGCAGTTTGACGGTGGGAGCAGATACGCAGTATTCT.

V gene TRBV10-3 combines with J gene TRBJ2-1; TRBD2 might be the D (6 bases). CDR3 length equals 13 residues. Germline V CDR1 and CDR2: ENHRY, SYGVKD. V was shortened by 6 bases and J by 5 bases, with 11 bases between the two germline ends. CDR3 sequence reads: CAISLGGNNEQFF. CDR3 nucleotide sequence: TGTGCCATCAGCCTCGGGGGAAACAATGAGCAGTTCTTC.

Details on this clonotype: A much bigger clone sits one base away, suggesting this may be a read error. This rearrangement joins TRBV6-4 to TRBJ2-5; a possible D gene is TRBD1 (5 bases). Trimming took 8 bases from V and 5 from J, leaving 12 bases between them. CDR1 is MRHNA and CDR2 is SNTAGT in the germline V gene. The CDR3 loop spans 12 amino acids. This CDR3 is CASDSSRETQYF. CDR3 nucleotides: TGTGCCAGCGACAGTTCGAGGGAGACCCAGTACTTC.

The CDR3 nucleotides read TGTGCCAGCAGCTGGGCTCCAGGGGTGAAAGAGACCCAGTACTTC. Its translation is CASSWAPGVKETQYF. The chain recombines TRBV11-3 with TRBJ2-7, with D tentatively TRBD1 (6 bases). The better agreement between TRBJ2-5 and the DNA end casts doubt on the J call. The CDR3 loop spans 15 amino acids. The germline V gene encodes CDR1 SGHNT and CDR2 YENEEA.

Only a few counts were recorded for this clonotype. This chain links TRBV20-1 with TRBJ1-1; unclear D gene. V lost 5 bases, J lost 0 bases, and 16 bases lay in between. This CDR3 comprises 15 residues. Germline V gene data show CDR1 as DFQATT and CDR2 as SNEGSKA (reference sequence). CDR3 amino acids: CSAGTRIPMNTEAFF. CDR3 nucleotide sequence: TGCAGTGCTGGAACAAGGATACCTATGAACACTGAAGCTTTCTTT.